Presented here are 20 T cell receptor beta chains from one specimen sequenced in a study of early T cells in non-severe SARS-CoV-2 infection. TCRdb used MiXCR to reprocess the 5' RACE reads, holding one entry per CDR3 protein. The sample lists approximately 52,000 distinct CDR3 sequences, roughly 8% occurring once. The sequencing input was whole blood. The source is an adult who was a healthcare worker with PCR-confirmed SARS-CoV-2 infection or an uninfected control (not recorded which).

This clonotype was detected many times. The V call is TRBV5-1, the J call TRBJ2-7; 10 bases are a match to TRBD2. Losses at the gene ends were 1 base for V and 2 bases for J; bases not matched to a gene: 3. The CDR3 extends over 15 amino acids. Germline CDR1 is SGHRS and CDR2 is YFSETQ. This chain's CDR3 is CASSLSSGRAYEQYF. CDR3 DNA sequence: TGCGCCAGCAGCTTGTCTAGCGGGAGAGCCTACGAGCAGTACTTC.

V gene TRBV29-1 combines with J gene TRBJ2-5, with D unclear. Germline CDR1 and CDR2: SQVTM and ANQGSEA. Trimming shortened V by 6 bases and J by 5 bases, and 7 bases separated the two germline ends. The CDR3 covers 10 residues. DNA of the CDR3: TGCAGCGTGGCCGGGGAGACCCAGTACTTC. It yields the protein CSVAGETQYF. Full variable domain (missing parts from reference TRBV29-1 and TRBJ2-5): SAVISQKPSRDICQRGTSLTIQCQVDSQVTMMFWYRQQPGQSLTLIATANQGSEATYESGFVIDKFPISRPNLTFSTLTVSNMSPEDSSIYLCSVAGETQYFGPGTRLLVL.

In this sample, this clonotype turned up a few times. The chain recombines TRBV5-5 with TRBJ2-7; 8 bases are shared with TRBD2. The CDR3 is made up of 14 amino acids. J was trimmed by 0 bases and V by 4 bases; bases with no gene match: 3. Germline V gene sequence: CDR1 SGHKS, CDR2 YYEKEE (reference sequence). CDR3 amino acids: CASSPTSGSYEQYF. The CDR3 DNA sequence: TGTGCCAGCAGCCCCACTAGCGGCTCCTACGAGCAGTACTTC.

Details on this clonotype: Since no conserved phenylalanine or tryptophan closes the CDR3, a read error is the likely cause. The rearrangement joins TRBV11-2 to TRBJ2-5; the match to TRBD1 covers 8 bases. The CDR3 has 14 amino acids. Germline trimming cut 4 bases from V and 5 bases from J; bases unmatched to any gene: 6. Germline V gene data show CDR1 as SGHAT and CDR2 as FQNNGV. The CDR3 sequence: CASSSRTGLETQYS. The CDR3 coding sequence is TGTGCCAGCAGCTCCCGGACAGGGTTGGAGACCCAGTACTCC.

In this sample, this clonotype turned up many times. The chain uses TRBV4-1 and TRBJ2-3; D is uncertain. V shed 3 bases and J shed 0 bases, with 10 bases lying between them. CDR3 length: 15 residues. Germline assignment: CDR1 MGHRA and CDR2 YSYEKL. The CDR3 coding sequence is TGCGCCAGCAGCCAGTCCACGCCTAGCACAGATACGCAGTATTTT. This translates into CASSQSTPSTDTQYF.

This clonotype has at least ten counts. The genes are TRBV25-1 and TRBJ1-1; no firm D call. Germline V lookup: CDR1 MGHDK, CDR2 SYGVNS. The ends were cut back, 3 bases at V and 2 bases at J, with 13 bases in the middle. This CDR3 is 15 amino acids long. The CDR3 DNA reads as TGTGCCAGCAGTGAGGACGGATACCTTAACACTGAAGCTTTCTTT. Translating it yields CASSEDGYLNTEAFF.

The gene calls are TRBV28 and TRBJ2-1; 7 bases agree with TRBD1. This CDR3 comprises 14 residues. Germline CDR1 is MDHEN and CDR2 is SYDVKM. The V segment lost 6 bases and the J segment 5 bases; nucleotides outside the gene matches: 7. CDR3 sequence: CASSPTGTNNEQFF. The DNA of the CDR3 is TGTGCCAGCAGCCCGACAGGGACGAACAATGAGCAGTTCTTC. The variable domain in full, with the rest retrieved from reference TRBV28 and TRBJ2-1, is DVKVTQSSRYLVKRTGEKVFLECVQDMDHENMFWYRQDPGLGLRLIYFSYDVKMKEKGDIPEGYSVSREKKERFSLILESASTNQTSMYLCASSPTGTNNEQFFGPGTRLTVL.

This clonotype was detected a few times. The V and J genes are TRBV12-3 or TRBV12-4 and TRBJ1-6, with unresolved D. V was cut by 7 bases and J by 10 bases, with 8 bases left in between. This CDR3 region has 11 residues. The CDR3 protein is CASTMGSPLHF. CDR3 bases: TGTGCCAGCACCATGGGCTCACCCCTCCACTTT.

This clonotype appeared many times. The chain recombines TRBV11-2 with TRBJ2-3, with 13 positions matching TRBD2. The CDR3 has 18 amino acids. V lost 1 base, J lost 4 bases, and 8 bases stayed unmatched. CDR1 is SGHAT and CDR2 is FQNNGV in the germline V gene. The CDR3: CASSLVGTSGVRPDTQYF. The CDR3 coding sequence is TGTGCCAGCAGCTTAGTAGGGACTAGCGGGGTCAGGCCAGATACGCAGTATTTT.

This clonotype was counted a few times. This sequence joins TRBV29-1 and TRBJ2-7, with 7 bases identical to TRBD2. The length of the CDR3 is 16 residues. Unmatched junction bases numbered 11, after V lost 0 bases and J lost 3 bases. Germline V gene sequence: CDR1 SQVTM, CDR2 ANQGSEA. CDR3 residues: CSVEDWSSGSSYEQYF. DNA for the CDR3: TGCAGCGTTGAAGACTGGTCTAGCGGATCCAGCTACGAGCAGTACTTC.

This clonotype was seen many times. This sequence joins TRBV7-8 and TRBJ2-2, with 8 bases fitting TRBD1. The V segment lost 5 bases and the J segment 7 bases; nucleotides outside the gene matches: 12. The CDR3 covers 16 residues. Germline V gene sequence: CDR1 SGHVS, CDR2 FQNEAQ. The CDR3 region is CASSPSADRARGELFF. The CDR3 nucleotides are TGTGCCAGCAGCCCCTCGGCGGACAGGGCGCGCGGGGAGCTGTTTTTT.

This sequence joins TRBV6-5 and TRBJ2-2, with D maybe TRBD2 (6 bases). The CDR3 totals 17 residues. V lost 6 bases and J lost 8, with 25 bases in between. The germline V gene has CDR1 MNHEY and CDR2 SVGAGI. The CDR3 region is CASRRLTSPIARGELFF. In DNA, the CDR3 is TGTGCCAGCAGACGGCTTACTAGCCCGATAGCTAGGGGGGAGCTGTTTTTT.

This clonotype came up a few times. This chain links TRBV29-1 with TRBJ2-3; 7 positions match TRBD2. The CDR3 is 10 amino acids. Germline assignment: CDR1 SQVTM and CDR2 ANQGSEA. CDR3 protein: CSGGVDTQYF. CDR3 DNA: TGCAGTGGGGGGGTGGATACGCAGTATTTT.

This clonotype was observed a few times. The V call is TRBV6-1, the J call TRBJ2-1, with D possibly matching TRBD2 (7 bases). The CDR3 contains 11 residues. The germline CDR1 and CDR2 sequences are MNHNS and SASEGT. Trimming cost V 6 bases and J 13 bases, with 13 bases left between them. CDR3 bases: TGTGCCAGCAGAGGGGGGGCTAGCCAGTTCTTC. Translated, it gives CASRGGASQFF.

This clonotype was seen a few times. The genes are TRBV5-1 and TRBJ2-7, with TRBD1 matching 7 bases. The germline V gene has CDR1 SGHRS and CDR2 YFSETQ. This CDR3 region has 15 residues. Trimming took 4 bases from V and 4 from J; bases not matched to a gene: 11. The CDR3 sequence: CASSGGDRVPYEQYF. Written as DNA, the CDR3 is TGCGCCAGCAGCGGGGGCGACAGGGTCCCGTACGAGCAGTACTTC.

The rearrangement joins TRBV4-1 to TRBJ1-2; the D gene is possibly TRBD1 (5 bases). The germline V gene has CDR1 MGHRA and CDR2 YSYEKL. This CDR3 is 13 amino acids long. Deletions cut 7 bases from V and 8 bases from J, with 17 bases between. The CDR3: CASNTGSQGGYTF. CDR3 coding DNA: TGCGCCAGCAACACTGGCTCCCAGGGAGGCTACACCTTC.

This clonotype was seen a few times. The V gene is TRBV2, the J gene TRBJ2-1, with D perhaps matching TRBD2 (6 bases). Germline loops: CDR1 SNHLY, CDR2 FYNNEI. The CDR3 loop spans 17 amino acids. Between the trimmed V and J ends, which lost 4 bases and 0 bases, there was a span of 16 bases. The CDR3 sequence: CASSGDRGGDSYNEQFF. The CDR3 DNA is TGTGCCAGCAGTGGAGATAGGGGCGGGGACTCCTACAATGAGCAGTTCTTC.

V is TRBV6-2 or TRBV6-3 and J is TRBJ2-3; possibly TRBD2 for D (5 bases). This CDR3 is 17 amino acids long. V gave up 0 bases and J gave up 2 bases, with 15 bases separating them. The V gene's germline CDR1 is MNHEY and CDR2 SVGEGT. CDR3 DNA: TGTGCCAGCAGTTACTCAGTGGTCGCGGGTGACACAGATACGCAGTATTTT. Translation gives CASSYSVVAGDTDTQYF.

This clonotype came up many times. The chain combines TRBV19 with TRBJ1-2; 7 bases agree with TRBD1. Germline-derived CDR1 and CDR2 are LNHDA and SQIVND (reference sequence). This CDR3 is built from 14 residues. The trim removed 6 bases at V and 4 bases at J, leaving 8 bases unmatched. In nucleotides, the CDR3 is TGTGCCAGTAGGTCCCCAGGGGACAGCTATGGCTACACCTTC. Translated, it gives CASRSPGDSYGYTF.

Only a few counts were recorded for this clonotype. The chain joins TRBV20-1 to TRBJ1-5; 12 bases agree with TRBD1. J was trimmed by 7 bases and V by 5 bases; bases with no gene match: 12. The CDR3 has 16 amino acids. The V gene's germline CDR1 is DFQATT and CDR2 SNEGSKA (reference sequence). The CDR3 DNA sequence: TGCAGTGCTGTCATCGGGGGACAGGGGGCATGGCAGCCCCAGCATTTT. It codes for CSAVIGGQGAWQPQHF.